Described below is a single TCR beta chain sequence and its context. Original methodology: Using reference gene primer amplification, nucleated cell counts were estimated. The repertoire was sequenced with immunoSEQ multiplex PCR; TCRdb's copy has only in-frame clones and lacks some. For V, J and clone size, that table is used; D and trimming come from the DNA. The table shows roughly 260,000 clones, with around nine tenths occurring only once. Recruitment covered 25 or so US areas and drew participants whose ages spanned about 18 to 95 years. This entry comes from a study of blood T cell repertoires in COVID-19. Germline lookup yields CDR1 SGHDT and CDR2 YYEEEE. This CDR3 comprises 12 residues. J was trimmed by 9 bases and V by 4 bases; bases with no gene match: 5.

The sequenced material came from PBMCs or T cells enriched from blood (not recorded which). This chain links TRBV5-6 with TRBJ2-7; TRBD1 agrees at 9 bases. This receptor was obtained from a young woman who had recovered from COVID-19. CDR3 sequence reads: CASSPGQGMQYF. The CDR3 nucleotides read TGTGCCAGCAGCCCCGGACAGGGGATGCAGTACTTC.